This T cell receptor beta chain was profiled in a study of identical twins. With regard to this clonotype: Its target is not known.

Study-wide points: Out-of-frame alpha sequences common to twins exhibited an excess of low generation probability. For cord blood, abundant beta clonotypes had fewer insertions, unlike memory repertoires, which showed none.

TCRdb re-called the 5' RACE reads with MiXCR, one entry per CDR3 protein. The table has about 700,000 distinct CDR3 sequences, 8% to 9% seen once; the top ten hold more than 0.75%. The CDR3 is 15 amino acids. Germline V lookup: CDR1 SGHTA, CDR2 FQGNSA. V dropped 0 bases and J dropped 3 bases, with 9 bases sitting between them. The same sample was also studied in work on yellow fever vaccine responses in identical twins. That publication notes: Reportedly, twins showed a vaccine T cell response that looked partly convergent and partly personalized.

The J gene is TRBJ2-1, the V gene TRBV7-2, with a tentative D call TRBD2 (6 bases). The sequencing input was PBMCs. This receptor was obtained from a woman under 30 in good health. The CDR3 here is CASSLAHGGYNEQFF. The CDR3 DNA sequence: TGTGCCAGCAGCTTAGCCCACGGGGGCTACAATGAGCAGTTCTTC.